Below, 10 T cell receptor beta chains from the same sample are listed, as sequenced in a study of blood T cell repertoires in COVID-19. The data were produced by immunoSEQ multiplex PCR, yet TCRdb's version contains in-frame clones alone and is incomplete. The sample yields about 210,000 clones, roughly 85% seen once. Sequences were obtained from peripheral blood. The receptor set was obtained from an elderly woman with acute or convalescent COVID-19.

The chain links TRBV28 to TRBJ1-4, with TRBD1 as a possible D gene (6 bases). Deletions cut 6 bases from V and 7 bases from J, with 15 bases between. The CDR3 covers 14 residues. From germline, CDR1 is MDHEN and CDR2 SYDVKM. The CDR3 sequence is CASRPTGTVEKLFF. Written as DNA, the CDR3 is TGTGCCAGCAGACCTACAGGGACCGTTGAAAAACTGTTTTTT.

This sequence joins TRBV9 and TRBJ2-2; maybe TRBD1 (7 bases). This CDR3 has 15 residues. CDR1 SGDLS and CDR2 YYNGEE come from the germline V gene. V was cut by 3 bases and J by 3 bases, with 12 bases left in between. CDR3 protein: CASSAQGGYTGELFF. CDR3 in DNA: TGTGCCAGCAGCGCCCAGGGGGGATACACCGGGGAGCTGTTTTTT.

The CDR3 DNA is TGTGCCAGCAGTGAATTCGGGACAGGGGATGACGAGCAGTACTTC. This codes for CASSEFGTGDDEQYF. This chain uses TRBV2 with TRBJ2-7; 10 bases map to TRBD1. The CDR3 length is 15 residues. CDR1 SNHLY and CDR2 FYNNEI come from the germline V gene. V shed 2 bases and J 5 bases; nucleotides not matched to a gene: 6. The whole variable domain, filled in from reference TRBV2 and TRBJ2-7, reads EPEVTQTPSHQVTQMGQEVILRCVPISNHLYFYWYRQILGQKVEFLVSFYNNEISEKSEIFDDQFSVERPDGSNFTLKIRSTKLEDSAMYFCASSEFGTGDDEQYFGPGTRLTVT.

This chain uses TRBV11-2 with TRBJ2-7; D is possibly TRBD1 (5 bases). From germline, CDR1 is SGHAT and CDR2 FQNNGV. The V and J ends lost 1 base and 6 bases respectively, with 10 bases between them. There are 13 residues in the CDR3. The CDR3 DNA is TGTGCCAGCAGCTTAGTCAGGGTAGGCGAGCAGTACTTC. It encodes CASSLVRVGEQYF.

This chain uses TRBV10-2 with TRBJ2-7; D is perhaps TRBD2 (7 bases). This CDR3 is built from 16 residues. The V and J ends lost 2 bases and 0 bases respectively, with 14 bases between them. Per the germline V gene, CDR1 is WSHSY and CDR2 is SAAADI. CDR3 DNA sequence: TGCGCCAGCAGTGAGATAGGGGGGGCTTCCTCCTACGAGCAGTACTTC. This gives the protein CASSEIGGASSYEQYF.

The table lists this clone with a few counts. The chain employs TRBV10-3 and TRBJ2-5; 8 bases agree with TRBD2. CDR3 length: 15 amino acids. V trimming: 4 bases; J trimming: 1 base; junction bases outside the gene matches: 5. Germline loops: CDR1 ENHRY, CDR2 SYGVKD. CDR3 amino acids: CAISGLAGSQETQYF. The CDR3 DNA sequence: TGTGCCATCAGTGGGCTAGCGGGTTCCCAAGAGACCCAGTACTTC.

V usage is TRBV9 and J usage is TRBJ2-3, with unresolved D. The germline V and J ends were trimmed by 0 bases and 1 base, with 9 bases remaining between them. The CDR3 totals 15 residues. Germline V gene sequence: CDR1 SGDLS, CDR2 YYNGEE. The CDR3 here is CASSVDGGGTDTQYF. CDR3 in DNA: TGTGCCAGCAGCGTAGATGGCGGAGGCACAGATACGCAGTATTTT. Together with reference TRBV9 and TRBJ2-3, the CDR3 gives the full variable domain: DSGVTQTPKHLITATGQRVTLRCSPRSGDLSVYWYQQSLDQGLQFLIQYYNGEERAKGNILERFSAQQFPDLHSELNLSSLELGDSALYFCASSVDGGGTDTQYFGPGTRLTVL.

The chain recombines TRBV30 with TRBJ2-7; D remains unclear. Germline CDR1 reads GTSNPN; CDR2 reads SVGIG (reference sequence). Trimming removed 0 bases from V and 4 bases from J, with 16 bases in between. The CDR3 covers 15 residues. CDR3: CAWSVLLGIPYEQYF. CDR3 in DNA: TGTGCCTGGAGTGTATTGCTAGGAATCCCATACGAGCAGTACTTC.

This chain joins TRBV2 and TRBJ1-1, with 7 bases fitting TRBD1. V dropped 6 bases and J dropped 10; count of bases not matched to a gene: 8. The CDR3 totals 12 residues. CDR1 is SNHLY and CDR2 is FYNNEI in the germline V gene. The chain's CDR3 is CASRGDRAVAFF. In DNA, the CDR3 is TGTGCCAGCAGAGGAGACAGGGCCGTAGCTTTCTTT. The complete variable domain, with remaining parts taken from reference TRBV2 and TRBJ1-1, reads EPEVTQTPSHQVTQMGQEVILRCVPISNHLYFYWYRQILGQKVEFLVSFYNNEISEKSEIFDDQFSVERPDGSNFTLKIRSTKLEDSAMYFCASRGDRAVAFFGQGTRLTVV.

V usage is TRBV4-3 and J usage is TRBJ2-6; D gene unclear. The germline V gene encodes CDR1 LGHNA and CDR2 YSLEER. The CDR3 totals 16 residues. Between the trimmed V and J ends, which lost 1 base and 1 base, there was a span of 8 bases. The CDR3 here is CASSQGRLSGANVLTF. The CDR3 bases are TGCGCCAGCAGCCAAGGTAGATTATCTGGGGCCAACGTCCTGACTTTC.